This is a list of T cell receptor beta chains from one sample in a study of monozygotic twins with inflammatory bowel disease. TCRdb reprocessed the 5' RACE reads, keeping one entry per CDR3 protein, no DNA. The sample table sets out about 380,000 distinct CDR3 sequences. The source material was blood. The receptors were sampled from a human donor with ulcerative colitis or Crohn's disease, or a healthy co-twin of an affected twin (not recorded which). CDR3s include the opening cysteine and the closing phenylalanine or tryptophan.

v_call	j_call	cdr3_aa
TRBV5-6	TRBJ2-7	CASSLGDSSYEQYF
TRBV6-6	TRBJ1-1	CASSYMNTEAFF
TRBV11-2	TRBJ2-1	CASSLEAAVSNEQFF
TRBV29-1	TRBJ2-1	CSGYRLEGNEQFF
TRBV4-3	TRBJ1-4	CASSQDGQGANEKLFF
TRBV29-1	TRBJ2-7	CSVEDRRGPSYEQYF
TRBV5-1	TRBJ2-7	CASSLEGTGGRYEQYF
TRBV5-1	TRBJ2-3	CASGFSSGGTDTQYF
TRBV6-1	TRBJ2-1	CASSRIRGGLYNEQFF
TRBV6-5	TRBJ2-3	CASSYTGPRTDTQYF
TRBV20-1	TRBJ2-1	CSARMSSGGLYNEQFF
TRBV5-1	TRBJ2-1	CASSLSSLGNEQFF
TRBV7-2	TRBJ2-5	CASSLSLAQETQYF
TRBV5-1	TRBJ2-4	CASSLGVSVVSLAKNIQYF
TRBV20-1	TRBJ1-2	CSARRQYGYTF
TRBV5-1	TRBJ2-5	CASSPGRLQETQYF
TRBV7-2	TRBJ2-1	CASSASWGEQFF
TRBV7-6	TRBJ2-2	CASREWGNTGELFF
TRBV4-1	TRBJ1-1	CASSQDLIDRQNTEAFF
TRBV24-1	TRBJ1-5	CATNDPSAGNGYSNQPQHF
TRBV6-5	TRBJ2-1	CASSYSGMTISYNEQFF
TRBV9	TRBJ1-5	CASSVARTGGFGNQPQHF
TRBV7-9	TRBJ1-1	CASSWMDGNTEAFF
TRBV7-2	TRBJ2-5	CASSHKQGLAEETQYF
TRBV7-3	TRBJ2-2	CASSRGQGVYTGELFF
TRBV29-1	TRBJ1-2	CSVGIYYGYTF
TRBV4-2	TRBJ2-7	CASSQVRAGNYEQYF
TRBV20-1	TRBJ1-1	CSADAQQGTEAFF
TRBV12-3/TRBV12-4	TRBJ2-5	CASSFRETQYF
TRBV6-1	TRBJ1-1	CASSPRDRENTEAFF
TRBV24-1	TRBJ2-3	CATSDSLGSDGTDTQYF
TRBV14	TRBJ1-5	CASSQDMSGEGNQPQHF
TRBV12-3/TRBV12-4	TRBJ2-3	CASSLRRDYDTQYF
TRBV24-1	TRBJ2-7	CATSPGTDIYEQYF
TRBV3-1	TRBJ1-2	CASSQGRQGYGYTF
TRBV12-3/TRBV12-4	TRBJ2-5	CASRGGETQYF
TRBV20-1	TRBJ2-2	CSASARLNTGELFF
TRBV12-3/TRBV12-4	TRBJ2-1	CASSRGTTYNEQFF
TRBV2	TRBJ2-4	CASSDGERIAKNIQYF
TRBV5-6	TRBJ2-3	CASSRETDTQYF
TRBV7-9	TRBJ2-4	CASSYDFGAKNIQYF
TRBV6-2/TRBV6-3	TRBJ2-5	CASSYGGSGEQETQYF